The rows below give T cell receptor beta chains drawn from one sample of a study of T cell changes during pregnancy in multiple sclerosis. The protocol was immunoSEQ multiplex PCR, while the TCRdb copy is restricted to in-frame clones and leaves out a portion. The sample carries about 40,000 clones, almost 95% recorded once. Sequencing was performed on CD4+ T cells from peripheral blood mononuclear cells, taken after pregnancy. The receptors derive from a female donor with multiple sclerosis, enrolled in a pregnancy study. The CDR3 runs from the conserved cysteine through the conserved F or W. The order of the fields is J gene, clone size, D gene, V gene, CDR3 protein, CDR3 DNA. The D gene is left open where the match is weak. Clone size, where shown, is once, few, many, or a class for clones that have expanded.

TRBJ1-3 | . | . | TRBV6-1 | CASSELNRFGNTIYF | TGTGCCAGCAGTGAACTCAACAGGTTTGGAAACACCATATATTTT
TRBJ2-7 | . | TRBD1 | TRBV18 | CASSAGTGYEQYF | TGTGCCAGCTCCGCCGGGACAGGCTACGAGCAGTACTTC
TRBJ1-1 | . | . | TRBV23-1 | CASKRPGGEAFF | TGCGCCAGCAAACGCCCCGGGGGTGAAGCTTTCTTT
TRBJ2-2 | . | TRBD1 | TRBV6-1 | CASSAPGQKTGELFF | TGTGCCAGCAGTGCCCCGGGACAGAAGACCGGGGAGCTGTTTTTT
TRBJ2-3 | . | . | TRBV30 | CAWSLGGWTIEGTDTQYF | TGTGCCTGGAGCCTTGGGGGGTGGACCATAGAAGGGACAGATACGCAGTATTTT
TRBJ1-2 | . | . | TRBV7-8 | CASSLARDYGYTF | TGTGCCAGCAGCTTAGCCCGGGACTATGGCTACACCTTC
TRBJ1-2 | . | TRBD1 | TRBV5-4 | CASRKRGGLYGYTF | TGTGCCAGCAGGAAGAGAGGGGGCCTCTATGGCTACACCTTC
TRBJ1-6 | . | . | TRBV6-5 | CASSAVRVSNSPLHF | TGTGCCAGCAGCGCGGTTCGGGTCTCGAATTCACCCCTCCACTTT
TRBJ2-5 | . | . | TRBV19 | CASSNIRETQYF | TGTGCCAGTAGTAATATCCGAGAGACCCAGTACTTC
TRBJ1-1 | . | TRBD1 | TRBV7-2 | CASSSGQVSEAFF | TGTGCCAGCAGCTCAGGACAGGTCTCTGAAGCTTTCTTT
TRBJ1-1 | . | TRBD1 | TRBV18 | CASSVGTVNAEAFF | TGTGCCAGCTCAGTAGGGACAGTGAATGCTGAAGCTTTCTTT
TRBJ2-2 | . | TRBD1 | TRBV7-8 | CASSSTKTGTENTGELFF | TGTGCCAGCAGCTCAACAAAGACCGGGACAGAGAACACCGGGGAGCTGTTTTTT
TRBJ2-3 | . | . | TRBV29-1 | CSVEDPVDTQYF | TGCAGCGTTGAAGATCCGGTAGATACGCAGTATTTT
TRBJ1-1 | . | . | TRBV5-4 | CASSSPGGYTEAFF | TGTGCCAGCAGCTCCCCTGGGGGCTACACTGAAGCTTTCTTT
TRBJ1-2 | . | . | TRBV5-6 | CASSPGHGRDYGYTF | TGTGCCAGCAGTCCCGGCCATGGGAGGGACTATGGCTACACCTTC
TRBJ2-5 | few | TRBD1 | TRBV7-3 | CASSSDRGQTQYF | TGTGCCAGCAGCTCGGACAGGGGACAGACCCAGTACTTC
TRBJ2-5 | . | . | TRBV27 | CASSLRYRETQYF | TGTGCCAGCAGTTTAAGGTACAGGGAGACCCAGTACTTC
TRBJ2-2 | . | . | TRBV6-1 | CASSEARAGELFF | TGTGCCAGCAGTGAAGCGAGGGCCGGGGAGCTGTTTTTT
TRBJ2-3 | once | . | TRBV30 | CAWSGQSLSTDTQYF | TGTGCCTGGAGTGGACAGTCCCTTAGCACAGATACGCAGTATTTT
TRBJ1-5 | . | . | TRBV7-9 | CASSPDGYQPQHF | TGTGCCAGCAGTCCTGACGGGTATCAGCCCCAGCATTTT
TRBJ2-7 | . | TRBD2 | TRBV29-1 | CSGVFGLASYEQYF | TGCAGCGGAGTGTTTGGACTAGCGAGCTACGAGCAGTACTTC
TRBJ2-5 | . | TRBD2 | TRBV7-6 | CASSSKTSGGPPQQTQYF | TGTGCCAGCAGCTCGAAAACTAGCGGGGGGCCCCCTCAGCAGACCCAGTACTTC
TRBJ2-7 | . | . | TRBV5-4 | CASSPEGSSGPYEQYF | TGTGCCAGCAGCCCGGAGGGGTCCTCGGGCCCCTACGAGCAGTACTTC
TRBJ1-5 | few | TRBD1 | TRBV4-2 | CASSQGNRGQSQPQHF | TGTGCCAGCAGCCAAGGCAACAGGGGGCAGAGTCAGCCCCAGCATTTT
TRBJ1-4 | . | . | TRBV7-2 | CASSLGVGGTEKLFF | TGTGCCAGCAGCTTAGGGGTAGGCGGTACTGAAAAACTGTTTTTT
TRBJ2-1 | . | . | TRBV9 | CASSPGGSLAAYNEQFF | TGTGCCAGCAGCCCAGGGGGGTCCCTCGCAGCTTATAATGAGCAGTTCTTC
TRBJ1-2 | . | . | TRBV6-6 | CASSYGTYYGYTF | TGTGCCAGCAGTTACGGCACCTACTATGGCTACACCTTC
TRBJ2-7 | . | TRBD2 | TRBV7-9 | CASSFTSGGADYEQYF | TGTGCCAGCAGCTTTACTAGCGGGGGGGCGGATTACGAGCAGTACTTC
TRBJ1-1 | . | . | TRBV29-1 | CSVNPGGAEAFF | TGCAGCGTGAATCCGGGAGGGGCTGAAGCTTTCTTT
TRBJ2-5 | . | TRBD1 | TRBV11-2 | CASSLDRGYQETQYF | TGTGCCAGCAGCTTAGACAGGGGGTACCAAGAGACCCAGTACTTC
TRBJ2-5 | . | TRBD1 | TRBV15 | CATSRGGTGGRETQYF | TGTGCCACCAGCAGGGGGGGGACAGGGGGAAGAGAGACCCAGTACTTC
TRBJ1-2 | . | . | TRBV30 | CAWSPNTYGYTF | TGTGCCTGGAGTCCAAACACCTATGGCTACACCTTC
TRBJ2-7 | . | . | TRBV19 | CASSHRSYEQYF | TGTGCCAGTAGCCACAGGTCCTACGAGCAGTACTTC
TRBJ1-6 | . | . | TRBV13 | CASSLRGLSPLHF | TGTGCCAGCAGCTTACGAGGGCTTTCACCCCTCCACTTT
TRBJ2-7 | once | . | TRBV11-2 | CASSLYGRGGVSEQYF | TGTGCCAGCAGCTTATATGGGAGGGGGGGAGTATCCGAGCAGTACTTC
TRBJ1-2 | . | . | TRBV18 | CASSPNSNYGYTF | TGTGCCAGCTCACCGAACAGTAACTATGGCTACACCTTC
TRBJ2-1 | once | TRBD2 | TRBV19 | CASSIPGGRNEQFF | TGTGCCAGTAGTATTCCGGGGGGGCGCAATGAGCAGTTCTTC
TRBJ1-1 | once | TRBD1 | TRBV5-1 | CASSFGTEFSAFF | TGCGCCAGCAGCTTTGGGACAGAGTTTTCAGCTTTCTTT
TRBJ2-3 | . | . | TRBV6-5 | CASSARGSTDTQYF | TGTGCCTCTTCCGCGCGGGGTAGCACAGATACGCAGTATTTT
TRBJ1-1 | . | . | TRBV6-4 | CASRRSLNTEAFF | TGTGCCAGCAGAAGGAGCTTGAACACTGAAGCTTTCTTT
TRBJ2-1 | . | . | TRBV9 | CASSLRLAASSYNEQFF | TGTGCCAGCAGCCTCCGTTTAGCGGCGAGCTCCTACAATGAGCAGTTCTTC
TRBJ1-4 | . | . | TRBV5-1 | CASSLGRINEKLFF | TGCGCCAGCAGCTTGGGGAGGATAAATGAAAAACTGTTTTTT
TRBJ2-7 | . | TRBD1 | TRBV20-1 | CSYRQGYEQYF | TGCAGTTACAGACAGGGCTACGAGCAGTACTTC
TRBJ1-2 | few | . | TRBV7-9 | CASTPRSNYGYTF | TGTGCCAGCACCCCTCGTAGTAACTATGGCTACACCTTC
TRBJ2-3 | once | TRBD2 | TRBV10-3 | CAISGRGGGSDTQYF | TGTGCCATCAGTGGCCGGGGGGGCGGGTCAGATACGCAGTATTTT
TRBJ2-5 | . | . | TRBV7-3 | CASSPGAQETQYF | TGTGCCAGCAGCCCAGGGGCACAAGAGACCCAGTACTTC
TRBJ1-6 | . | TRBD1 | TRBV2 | CASQTRDRFNSPLHF | TGTGCCAGCCAAACCCGGGACAGGTTTAATTCACCCCTCCACTTT
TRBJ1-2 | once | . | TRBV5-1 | CASGGTNYGYTF | TGCGCCAGCGGAGGGACTAACTATGGCTACACCTTC
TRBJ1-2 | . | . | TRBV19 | CASRTRDITAYGYTF | TGTGCCAGTAGGACCCGGGACATTACCGCCTATGGCTACACCTTC
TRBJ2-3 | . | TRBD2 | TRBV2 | CASRGLAGGRVDTQYF | TGTGCCAGCAGAGGACTAGCGGGGGGGCGGGTAGATACGCAGTATTTT
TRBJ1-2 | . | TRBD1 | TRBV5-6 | CASSLGRGQGGSGGYTF | TGTGCCAGCAGCTTGGGGAGGGGGCAAGGAGGTTCCGGAGGCTACACCTTC
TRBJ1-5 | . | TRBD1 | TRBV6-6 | CASRTGDGQPQHF | TGTGCCAGCAGGACAGGGGATGGCCAGCCCCAGCATTTT
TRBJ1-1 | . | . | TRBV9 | CASSVAAGRDTEAFF | TGTGCCAGCAGCGTAGCCGCAGGGAGGGACACTGAAGCTTTCTTT
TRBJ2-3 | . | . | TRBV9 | CASSALAPSTDTQYF | TGTGCCAGCAGCGCACTAGCCCCGAGCACAGATACGCAGTATTTT
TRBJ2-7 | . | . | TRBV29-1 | CSVDSGYEQYF | TGCAGCGTGGATAGCGGCTACGAGCAGTACTTC
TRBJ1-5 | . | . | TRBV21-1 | CASSKEEGGGNQPQHF | TGTGCCAGCAGCAAAGAAGAAGGGGGGGGCAATCAGCCCCAGCATTTT
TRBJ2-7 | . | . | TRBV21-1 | CASSKAGQSYEQYF | TGTGCCAGCAGCAAAGCGGGCCAGTCTTACGAGCAGTACTTC
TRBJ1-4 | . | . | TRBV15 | CATSREWRTVLNEKLFF | TGTGCCACCAGCAGAGAATGGCGGACAGTCCTTAATGAAAAACTGTTTTTT
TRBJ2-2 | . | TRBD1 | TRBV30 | CAWGGQTSTGELFF | TGTGCCTGGGGGGGACAGACCAGCACCGGGGAGCTGTTTTTT
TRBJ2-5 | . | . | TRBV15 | CATSRGPSLGQETQYF | TGTGCCACCAGCAGAGGACCCTCACTAGGCCAAGAGACCCAGTACTTC